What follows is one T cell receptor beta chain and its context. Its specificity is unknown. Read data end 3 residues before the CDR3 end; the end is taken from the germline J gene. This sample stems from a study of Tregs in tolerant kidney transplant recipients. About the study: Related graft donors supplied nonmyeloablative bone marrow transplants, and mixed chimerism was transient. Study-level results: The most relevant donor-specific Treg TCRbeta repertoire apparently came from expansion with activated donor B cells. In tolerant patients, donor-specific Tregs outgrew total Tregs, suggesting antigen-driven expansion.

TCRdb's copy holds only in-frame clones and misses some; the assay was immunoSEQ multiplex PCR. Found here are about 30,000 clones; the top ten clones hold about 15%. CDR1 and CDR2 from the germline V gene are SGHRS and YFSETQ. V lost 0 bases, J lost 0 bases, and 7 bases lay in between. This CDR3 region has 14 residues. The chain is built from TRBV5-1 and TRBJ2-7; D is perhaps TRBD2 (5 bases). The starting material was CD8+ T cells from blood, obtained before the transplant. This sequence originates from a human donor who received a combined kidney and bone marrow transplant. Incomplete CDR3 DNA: TGCGCCAGCAGCTTGGTAGCGAACTCCTACGAG. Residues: CASSLVANSYE. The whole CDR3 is CASSLVANSYEQYF.